These T cell receptor beta chains were read from a single sample in a study of T cells in Graves' hyperthyroidism and ophthalmopathy. TCRdb fed the multiplex PCR reads into MiXCR, producing one record per CDR3 protein. This sample has under 700,000 distinct CDR3 sequences, with under 60% found just once. The sequenced material came from peripheral blood or thyroid tissue (not recorded which). The receptors stem from a woman under 30 with Graves' hyperthyroidism. Both conserved end residues are part of each CDR3. A D gene is named only where the DNA matches it firmly. Part of the rows lack a size; the others show once, few, many or a class for expanded clones.

size,V,J,D,DNA,CDR3
NA,TRBV20-1,TRBJ2-7,TRBD2,TGCAGTGCACTAGCGGGAGGGCCCCACGAGCAGTACTTC,CSALAGGPHEQYF
NA,TRBV6-1,TRBJ1-1,NA,TGTGCCAGCAGTGAGCTGGACAGGAACACTGAAGCTTTCTTT,CASSELDRNTEAFF
many,TRBV29-1,TRBJ1-1,NA,TGCAGCGTTGAGGGGGCCTTGAACACTGAAGCTTTCTTT,CSVEGALNTEAFF
NA,TRBV19,TRBJ1-1,TRBD1,TGTGCCAGTCTAGGGGGCTACATGAACACTGAAGCTTTCTTT,CASLGGYMNTEAFF
NA,TRBV2,TRBJ1-1,TRBD1,TGTGCCAGCAGTGCCCTGACAGGGGCCACTGAAGCTTTCTTT,CASSALTGATEAFF
NA,TRBV12-3/TRBV12-4,TRBJ1-3,NA,TGTGCCAGCAGTCCCGACGGGAGATCTGGAAACACCATATATTTT,CASSPDGRSGNTIYF
NA,TRBV7-2,TRBJ2-7,NA,TGTGCCAGCAGCTTAGCCGGGTGGGGCGACAGAGCGATCTCCTACGAGCAGTACTTC,CASSLAGWGDRAISYEQYF
few,TRBV11-3,TRBJ1-4,TRBD1,TGTGCCAGCAGCTTATCCGGGACAGTGGAAAAACTGTTTTTT,CASSLSGTVEKLFF
many,TRBV7-6,TRBJ2-7,NA,TGTGCCAGCACCCCGGGCGAGAACTACGAGCAGTACTTC,CASTPGENYEQYF
many,TRBV24-1,TRBJ2-2,TRBD2,TGTGCCACCAGTGATCCCGGTGCGGGAGGGATGGAGACCGGGGAGCTGTTTTTT,CATSDPGAGGMETGELFF
many,TRBV12-3/TRBV12-4,TRBJ1-6,TRBD1,TGTGCCAGCAGCCGAGGGACAGGGTATAATTCACCCCTCCACTTT,CASSRGTGYNSPLHF
once,TRBV7-4,TRBJ2-7,TRBD1,TGTGCCAGCAGCTTAGAGGCCCCCTTAACAGGGGGCTACGAGCAGTACTTC,CASSLEAPLTGGYEQYF
few,TRBV5-6,TRBJ1-1,TRBD1,TGTGCCAGCAGCATAATGACAGGGATCACTGAAGCTTTCTTT,CASSIMTGITEAFF
many,TRBV29-1,TRBJ1-1,TRBD1,TGCAGCGTTGCCGACAGGGGAAGGAACACTGAAGCTTTCTTT,CSVADRGRNTEAFF
NA,TRBV12-5,TRBJ2-5,TRBD1,TGTGCTAGTGGTCGGACAGGGGGCGTGGGGGAGACCCAGTACTTC,CASGRTGGVGETQYF
many,TRBV10-3,TRBJ1-5,TRBD1,TGTGCCATCAGTGAGGGGGACAGGGGTAATCAGCCCCAGCATTTT,CAISEGDRGNQPQHF
NA,TRBV10-3,TRBJ1-6,NA,TGTGCCATCTCGACCGGGACAACATCCCCTAATTCACCCCTCCACTTT,CAISTGTTSPNSPLHF
NA,TRBV7-9,TRBJ2-3,NA,TGTGCCAGCAGCTTAGAGTCGATGGCAGATACGCAGTATTTT,CASSLESMADTQYF
many,TRBV12-3/TRBV12-4,TRBJ1-2,TRBD1,TGTGCCAGCAGCCGGGACAGCTATGGCTACACCTTC,CASSRDSYGYTF
NA,TRBV10-3,TRBJ1-1,TRBD1,TGTGCCGCCGTGACAGGGGGCGACGGCACTGAAGCTTTCTTT,CAAVTGGDGTEAFF
NA,TRBV24-1,TRBJ2-5,TRBD2,TGTGCCACCAGTGATGAGAGCGGGAGGGCTCTGGAGACCCAGTACTTC,CATSDESGRALETQYF
once,TRBV7-9,TRBJ1-4,NA,TGTGCCAGCAGCCCTGATCCGTTCAATGAAAAACTGTTTTTT,CASSPDPFNEKLFF
few,TRBV12-3/TRBV12-4,TRBJ1-4,NA,TGTGCCAGCAAAGACAGGGAAAAACTGTTTTTT,CASKDREKLFF
NA,TRBV2,TRBJ2-5,NA,TGTGCCAGCAGTGCTTGGATGTCGGATCAAGAGACCCAGTACTTC,CASSAWMSDQETQYF
many,TRBV7-3,TRBJ1-6,NA,TGTGCCAGCAGCTACGAGGGCCAGGATTCACCCCTCCACTTT,CASSYEGQDSPLHF
few,TRBV14,TRBJ1-2,NA,TGTGCCAGCAGCCAGACGCGGGGGATTGATGGCTACACCTTC,CASSQTRGIDGYTF
NA,TRBV2,TRBJ1-2,TRBD1,TGTGCCAGCAGTCCCCCAGGGGGTGGTCCGGATGGCTACACCTTC,CASSPPGGGPDGYTF
NA,TRBV7-9,TRBJ1-1,TRBD1,TGTGCCAGCAGCTACGAGACAGGGACGACGGAAGCTTTCTTT,CASSYETGTTEAFF
NA,TRBV2,TRBJ2-7,NA,TGTGCCAGCAGTGTGGGGATAGGGAGCGAGCAGTACTTC,CASSVGIGSEQYF